The T cell receptor beta chain described here comes from a study of immune evolution from preneoplasia to lung adenocarcinoma. V lost 7 bases, J lost 0 bases, and 17 bases lay in between. Germline V gives CDR1 SGHVS, CDR2 FNYEAQ. The CDR3 is 16 residues long. This clone has only a few counts. The method was immunoSEQ multiplex PCR; TCRdb's version includes in-frame clones alone and lacks a portion of them. The data contain tens of thousands of clones, roughly 68% of them singletons. Specimen: FFPE invasive lung adenocarcinoma tissue. The receptor's source is a person between 55 and 69 years old with lung adenocarcinoma. V is TRBV7-6 and J is TRBJ2-3; D remains unclear. The CDR3 here is CASTKGTVSSTDTQYF. The DNA of the CDR3 is TGTGCCAGCACCAAAGGAACGGTATCAAGCACAGATACGCAGTATTTT.